One and the same sample provided the 7 T cell receptor beta chains below, sequenced in a study of T cell responses to AZD1222 COVID-19 vaccine. This table comes from immunoSEQ multiplex PCR, and its TCRdb copy is limited to in-frame clones, with some not included. The sample lists about 72,000 clones; around 87% were seen once. The sample was peripheral blood, taken on day 0 of AZD1222 vaccination. These receptors were taken from an adult in good health.

This clone was detected only once. The CDR3 bases are TGTGCCAGCAGTAGCCGGGACAGGGGCCCCAAGCAGTACTTC. It codes for CASSSRDRGPKQYF. The chain carries TRBV6-5 and TRBJ2-7, with TRBD1 matching 10 bases. Germline CDR1 and CDR2: MNHEY and SVGAGI. The V gene end was trimmed by 5 bases and the J gene end by 8 bases; junction bases not matched to a gene: 9. The CDR3 runs to 14 residues.

The chain recombines TRBV10-3 with TRBJ1-1; 7 bases align to TRBD1. Per the germline V gene, CDR1 is ENHRY and CDR2 is SYGVKD. The CDR3 has 13 residues. Losses at the gene ends were 7 bases for V and 3 bases for J; bases not matched to a gene: 5. The CDR3 nucleotides are TGTGCCATCACCAAGACAGGGTACACTGAAGCTTTCTTT. It yields the protein CAITKTGYTEAFF.

This clone was seen a single time. V usage is TRBV6-5 and J usage is TRBJ2-2; TRBD1 agrees at 7 bases. This CDR3 spans 14 amino acids. The germline CDR1 and CDR2 sequences are MNHEY and SVGAGI. V was clipped by 10 bases and J by 1 base; unmatched bases: 6. CDR3 in DNA: TGTGCCACCACGGGACAGCGGAACACCGGGGAGCTGTTTTTT. It specifies CATTGQRNTGELFF.

This clone has a handful of counts. The V call is TRBV24-1, the J call TRBJ1-2, with D possibly TRBD1 on 6 matching bases. V lost 6 bases to trimming and J lost 8 bases, with 21 bases between them. CDR3 size: 15 residues. Germline V gene lookup returns CDR1 KGHDR and CDR2 SFDVKD. This CDR3 is CATSRQLGQGRGYTF. CDR3 DNA: TGTGCCACCAGTCGGCAGCTAGGTCAGGGGCGAGGCTACACCTTC.

The chain joins TRBV5-1 to TRBJ2-1, with TRBD2 identical over 9 bases. The CDR3 contains 16 residues. The ends lost 1 base at V and 1 base at J; junction bases unmatched: 3. CDR1 and CDR2 (germline): SGHRS, YFSETQ. This CDR3 is CASSLSGLASYNEQFF. CDR3 in DNA: TGCGCCAGCAGCTTGTCAGGACTAGCGTCCTACAATGAGCAGTTCTTC.

As concerns this clone: Likely a read error: the CDR3 ends without its conserved phenylalanine or tryptophan. The DNA is left out, because the CDR3 cannot be placed on it with certainty; the CDR3 is given as TCRdb lists it. This chain uses TRBV7-9 with TRBJ1-2; the D call TRBD1 from the table was never checked on the DNA. Germline V lookup: CDR1 SEHNR, CDR2 FQNEAQ (reference sequence). With termini counted, the CDR3 has 12 amino acids. CDR3 residues: CASSLGTQVPVV.

V and J are TRBV28 and TRBJ1-1, with TRBD1 matching 7 bases. V gave up 7 bases and J gave up 13 bases; unmatched junction bases: 21. This CDR3 contains 15 residues. Looked up from germline, CDR1 is MDHEN and CDR2 is SYDVKM. The CDR3 here is CASKGRDRASLGVFF. Here the CDR3 DNA reads TGTGCCAGCAAAGGGCGGGACAGAGCCTCCCTGGGGGTTTTCTTT.